This T cell receptor beta chain is drawn from a study of blood T cell repertoires in COVID-19. Study information: The study drew acute and convalescent COVID-19 samples from the United States, Italy and Spain.

Germline values: CDR1 MDHEN, CDR2 SYDVKM. V gave up 2 bases and J gave up 1 base, with 12 bases separating them. This CDR3 has 16 amino acids. This table comes from immunoSEQ multiplex PCR, and its TCRdb copy is limited to in-frame clones, with some not included. The sample holds 310,000 or so clones, over 75% seen once. The cohort comprised adults aged 18 to 89 years residing in 20 to 30 US areas. This receptor was obtained from a woman aged 18-30 years who had recovered from COVID-19. Sequenced input: PBMCs or T cells enriched from blood (not recorded which). This chain connects TRBV28 to TRBJ2-1; perhaps TRBD2 as D (5 bases). The CDR3 here is CASSLRGSGSYNEQFF. Written as DNA, the CDR3 is TGTGCCAGCAGTTTACGTGGGAGTGGATCCTACAATGAGCAGTTCTTC.